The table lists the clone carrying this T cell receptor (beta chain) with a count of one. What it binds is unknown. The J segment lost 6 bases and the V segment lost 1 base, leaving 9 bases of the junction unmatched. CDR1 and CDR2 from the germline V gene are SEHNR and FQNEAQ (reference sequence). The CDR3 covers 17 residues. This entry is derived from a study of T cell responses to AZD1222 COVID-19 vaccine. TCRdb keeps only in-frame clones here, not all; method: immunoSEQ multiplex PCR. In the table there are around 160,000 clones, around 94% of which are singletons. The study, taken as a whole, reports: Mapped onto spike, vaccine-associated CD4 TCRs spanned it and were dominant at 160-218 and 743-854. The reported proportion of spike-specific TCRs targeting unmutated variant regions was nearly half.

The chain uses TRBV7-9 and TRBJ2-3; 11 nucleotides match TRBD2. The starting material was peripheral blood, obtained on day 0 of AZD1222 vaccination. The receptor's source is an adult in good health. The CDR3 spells CASSLEGGLAGRDTQYF. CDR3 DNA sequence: TGTGCCAGCAGCTTAGAGGGCGGACTAGCGGGTAGGGATACGCAGTATTTT.